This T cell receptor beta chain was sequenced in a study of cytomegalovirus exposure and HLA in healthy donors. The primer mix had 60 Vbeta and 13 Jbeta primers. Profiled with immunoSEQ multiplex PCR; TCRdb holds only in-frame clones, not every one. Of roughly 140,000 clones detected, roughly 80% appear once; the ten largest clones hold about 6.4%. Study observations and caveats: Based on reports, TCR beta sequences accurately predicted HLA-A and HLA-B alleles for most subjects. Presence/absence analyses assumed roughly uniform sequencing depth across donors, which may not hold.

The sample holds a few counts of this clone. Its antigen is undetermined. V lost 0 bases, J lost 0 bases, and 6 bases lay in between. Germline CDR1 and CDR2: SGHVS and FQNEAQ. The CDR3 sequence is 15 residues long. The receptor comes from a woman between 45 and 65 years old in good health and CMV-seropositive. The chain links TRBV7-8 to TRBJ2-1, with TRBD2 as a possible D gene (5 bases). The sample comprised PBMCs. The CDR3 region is CASSLAGSSYNEQFF. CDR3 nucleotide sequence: TGTGCCAGCAGCTTAGCGGGGAGCTCCTACAATGAGCAGTTCTTC.